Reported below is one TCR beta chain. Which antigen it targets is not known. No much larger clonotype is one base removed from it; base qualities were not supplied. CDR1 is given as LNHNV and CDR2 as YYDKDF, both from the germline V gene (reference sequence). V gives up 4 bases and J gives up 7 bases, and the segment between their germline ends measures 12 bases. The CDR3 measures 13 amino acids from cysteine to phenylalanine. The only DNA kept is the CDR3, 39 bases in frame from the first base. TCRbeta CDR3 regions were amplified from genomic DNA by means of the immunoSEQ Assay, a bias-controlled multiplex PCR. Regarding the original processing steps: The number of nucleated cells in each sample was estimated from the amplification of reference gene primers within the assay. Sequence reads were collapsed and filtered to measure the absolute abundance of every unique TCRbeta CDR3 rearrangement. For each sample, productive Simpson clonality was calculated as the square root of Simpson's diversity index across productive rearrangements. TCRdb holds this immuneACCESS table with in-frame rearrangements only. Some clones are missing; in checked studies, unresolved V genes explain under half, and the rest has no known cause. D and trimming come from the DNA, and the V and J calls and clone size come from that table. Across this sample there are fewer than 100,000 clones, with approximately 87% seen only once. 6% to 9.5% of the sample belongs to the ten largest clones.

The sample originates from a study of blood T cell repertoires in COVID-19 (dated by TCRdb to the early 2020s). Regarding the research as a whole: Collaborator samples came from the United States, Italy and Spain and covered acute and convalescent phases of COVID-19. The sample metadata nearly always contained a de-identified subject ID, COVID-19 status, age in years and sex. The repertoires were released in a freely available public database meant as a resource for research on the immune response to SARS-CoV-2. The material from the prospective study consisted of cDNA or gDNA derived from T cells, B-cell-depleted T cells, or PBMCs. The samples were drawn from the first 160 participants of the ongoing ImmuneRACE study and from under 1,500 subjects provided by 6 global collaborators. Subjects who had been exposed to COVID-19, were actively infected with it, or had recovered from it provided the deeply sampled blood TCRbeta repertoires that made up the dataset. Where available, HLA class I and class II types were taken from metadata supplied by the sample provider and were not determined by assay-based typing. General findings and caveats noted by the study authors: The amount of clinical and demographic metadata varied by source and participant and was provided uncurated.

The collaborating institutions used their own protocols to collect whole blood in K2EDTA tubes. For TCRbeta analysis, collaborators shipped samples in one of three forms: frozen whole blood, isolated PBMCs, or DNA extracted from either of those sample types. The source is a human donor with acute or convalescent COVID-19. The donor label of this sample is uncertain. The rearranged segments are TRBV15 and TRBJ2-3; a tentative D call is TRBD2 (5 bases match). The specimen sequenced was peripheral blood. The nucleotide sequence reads TGTGCCACCAGCACTTTAGCGACGCATACGCAGTATTTT. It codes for CATSTLATHTQYF.